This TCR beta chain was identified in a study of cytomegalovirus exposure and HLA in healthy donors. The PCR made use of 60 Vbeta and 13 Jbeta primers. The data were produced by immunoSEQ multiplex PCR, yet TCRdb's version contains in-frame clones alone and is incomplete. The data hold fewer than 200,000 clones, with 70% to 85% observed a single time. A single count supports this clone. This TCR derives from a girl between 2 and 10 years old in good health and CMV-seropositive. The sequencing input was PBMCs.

CDR3 loop: CASSLVIAGEETQYF. In DNA, the CDR3 is TGCGCCAGCAGCTTGGTCATAGCGGGAGAAGAGACCCAGTACTTC. The chain has TRBV5-1 and TRBJ2-5, with 9 bases identical to TRBD2. The CDR3 runs to 15 residues. The trim removed 0 bases at V and 3 bases at J, leaving 3 bases unmatched. Germline V CDR1 and CDR2: SGHRS, YFSETQ.